One and the same sample provided the 3 T cell receptor beta chains below, sequenced in a study of blood T cell repertoires in COVID-19. Produced via immunoSEQ multiplex PCR; TCRdb's table is partial and in-frame only. The sample records roughly 100,000 clones, approximately 87% being singletons. Sequences were obtained from peripheral blood. The receptors derive from a human donor in a cohort sampled during active COVID-19.

The chain joins TRBV7-2 to TRBJ1-2; TRBD1 agrees at 8 bases. The CDR3 has 15 residues. CDR1 and CDR2 (germline): SGHTA, FQGNSA. V trimming: 4 bases; J trimming: 2 bases; junction bases outside the gene matches: 6. CDR3 nucleotide sequence: TGTGCCAGCAGCTCCCACGGACAGGGCAACTATGGCTACACCTTC. This codes for CASSSHGQGNYGYTF.

The V call is TRBV12-5, the J call TRBJ2-5, with 12 bases aligning to TRBD1. The junction had 10 bases not matched to a gene; V was cut back by 6 bases and J by 5 bases. The CDR3 contains 16 residues. The germline V gene encodes CDR1 LGHNT and CDR2 FRNRAP. The chain's CDR3 is CASGLGQGAILETQYF. In DNA, the CDR3 is TGTGCTAGTGGCCTGGGACAGGGGGCGATTTTGGAGACCCAGTACTTC.

The chain combines TRBV2 with TRBJ2-7, with 8 bases lining up with TRBD1. Germline loops: CDR1 SNHLY, CDR2 FYNNEI. Trimming took 4 bases from V and 7 from J; bases not matched to a gene: 12. The CDR3 contains 15 residues. In nucleotides, the CDR3 is TGTGCCAGCAGTGCTCCGGGGACAGGTGGGTGGGAGCAGTACTTC. It translates to CASSAPGTGGWEQYF.